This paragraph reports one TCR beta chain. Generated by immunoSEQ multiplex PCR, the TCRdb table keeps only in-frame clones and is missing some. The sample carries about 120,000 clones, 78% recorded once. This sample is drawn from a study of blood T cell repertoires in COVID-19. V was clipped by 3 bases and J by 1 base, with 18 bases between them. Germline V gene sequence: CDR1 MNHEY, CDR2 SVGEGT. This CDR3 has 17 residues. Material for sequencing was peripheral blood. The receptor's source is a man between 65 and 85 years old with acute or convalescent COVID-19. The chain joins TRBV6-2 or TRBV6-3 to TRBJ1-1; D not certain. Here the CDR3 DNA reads TGTGCCAGCAGTTATCCTGTTTGGGCCAGCTCGAACACTGAAGCTTTCTTT. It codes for CASSYPVWASSNTEAFF.